Following are 11 T cell receptor beta chains from one sample sequenced in a study of blood T cell repertoires in COVID-19. This table comes from immunoSEQ multiplex PCR, and its TCRdb copy is limited to in-frame clones, with some not included. The data contain 300,000 to 500,000 clones, 88% of them singletons. Sequenced: PBMCs or T cells enriched from blood (not recorded which). These receptors were collected from a woman aged 25 to 45 with acute COVID-19.

The CDR3 nucleotides are TGTGCCAGCAGCTTGACAGGGGGTTCAGGAGAAAAACTGTTTTTT. This translates into CASSLTGGSGEKLFF. The chain employs TRBV7-3 and TRBJ1-4; 9 nucleotides line up with TRBD1. The CDR3 sequence is 15 residues long. The V gene end was trimmed by 3 bases and the J gene end by 8 bases; junction bases not matched to a gene: 7. CDR1 SGHTA and CDR2 FQGTGA come from the germline V gene.

The rearrangement uses TRBV21-1 and TRBJ1-5. TRBV21-1 constitutes a pseudogene. The CDR3 is 15 amino acids. CDR3 nucleotides: TGTGCCAGCAGCATGAGCGGTTATAGCAATCAGCCCCAGCATTTT. Residues: CASSMSGYSNQPQHF.

The genes are TRBV5-1 and TRBJ1-2; maybe TRBD1 (6 bases). Trimming removed 4 bases at V and 1 base at J, with 11 bases between. Germline V CDR1 and CDR2: SGHRS, YFSETQ. There are 14 residues in the CDR3. Here the CDR3 reads CASSREGVNYGYTF. CDR3 nucleotides: TGCGCCAGCAGCCGGGAGGGGGTTAACTATGGCTACACCTTC.

The chain links TRBV7-8 to TRBJ1-2, with D possibly being TRBD1 (5 bases). CDR3 length: 13 amino acids. Germline CDR1 is SGHVS and CDR2 is FQNEAQ. V gave up 5 bases and J gave up 6 bases, with 13 bases separating them. The CDR3 sequence is CASSRRGGNGYTF. The CDR3 DNA reads TGTGCCAGCAGCCGACGGGGGGGGAATGGCTACACCTTC.

This rearrangement joins TRBV28 to TRBJ1-6, with D possibly being TRBD1 (6 bases). CDR1 MDHEN and CDR2 SYDVKM come from the germline V gene. The CDR3 totals 16 residues. V dropped 5 bases and J dropped 5 bases, with 16 bases sitting between them. This chain's CDR3 is CASSARGGADNSPLHF. CDR3 in DNA: TGTGCCAGCAGTGCCCGGGGGGGGGCAGATAATTCACCCCTCCACTTT.

This clone was seen only once. The chain couples TRBV6-5 to TRBJ1-4; 10 bases fit TRBD1. Germline CDR1 is MNHEY and CDR2 is SVGAGI. The CDR3 contains 14 residues. The ends lost 6 bases at V and 7 bases at J; junction bases unmatched: 5. For the CDR3, the DNA is TGTGCCAGCAGACGACAGGGGGCGGGTGAAAAACTGTTTTTT. Encoded protein: CASRRQGAGEKLFF.

The rearrangement links TRBV5-1 to TRBJ2-3; TRBD1 matches at 8 bases. The CDR3 consists of 13 residues. V trimming: 9 bases; J trimming: 2 bases; junction bases outside the gene matches: 5. Germline-derived CDR1 and CDR2 are SGHRS and YFSETQ. CDR3 nucleotide sequence: TGCGCCATCTCGACAGGGGACACAGATACGCAGTATTTT. This encodes CAISTGDTDTQYF.

The CDR3 reads CASSIVWGGEQYF. CDR3 in DNA: TGTGCCAGTAGTATCGTATGGGGGGGTGAGCAGTACTTC. The gene calls are TRBV19 and TRBJ2-7, with TRBD2 identical over 7 bases. The trim removed 3 bases at V and 7 bases at J, leaving 6 bases unmatched. The CDR3 loop spans 13 amino acids. The germline V gene encodes CDR1 LNHDA and CDR2 SQIVND (reference sequence).

This clone was seen once. This sequence joins TRBV4-1 and TRBJ2-7, with 9 bases identical to TRBD1. The J segment lost 4 bases and the V segment lost 1 base, leaving 8 bases of the junction unmatched. Germline CDR1 is MGHRA and CDR2 is YSYEKL. The CDR3 sequence is 16 residues long. The chain's CDR3 is CASSQGPGQGEYEQYF. Here the CDR3 DNA reads TGCGCCAGCAGCCAAGGTCCGGGACAGGGTGAATACGAGCAGTACTTC.

V usage is TRBV3-1 (or the pseudogene TRBV3-2) and J usage is TRBJ2-1, with TRBD2 matching over 9 bases. V was clipped by 0 bases and J by 7 bases; unmatched bases: 13. Germline V gives CDR1 LGHDT, CDR2 YNNKEL (reference sequence). The CDR3 runs to 18 residues. Here the CDR3 reads CASSQEIAGAIPGNEQFF. Written as DNA, the CDR3 is TGTGCCAGCAGCCAAGAGATAGCGGGGGCCATACCGGGGAATGAGCAGTTCTTC.

The chain recombines TRBV4-1 with TRBJ2-1; D is unresolved. This CDR3 has 14 amino acids. V gave up 0 bases and J gave up 7 bases, with 10 bases separating them. The germline gives CDR1 MGHRA, CDR2 YSYEKL. The CDR3: CASSQDPGANEQFF. The CDR3 bases are TGCGCCAGCAGCCAAGATCCAGGCGCGAATGAGCAGTTCTTC.